The 28 T cell receptor beta chains below come from one sample, sequenced in a study of OX40 agonist ivuxolimab in advanced cancers. Repertoires were generated with immunoSEQ multiplex PCR, while TCRdb's copy carries only in-frame clones and drops some. The sample holds about 70,000 clones, roughly 80% seen once. Sequencing used CD4+ or CD8+ T cells sorted from blood, obtained in a trial of the OX40 agonist ivuxolimab. The origin of the receptors is an adult with an advanced solid tumor such as melanoma, head and neck, liver or kidney cancer.

V and J are TRBV19 and TRBJ2-1; 10 nucleotides align to TRBD2. The CDR3 has 18 residues. Germline CDR1 is LNHDA and CDR2 is SQIVND (reference sequence). V trimming: 3 bases; J trimming: 4 bases; junction bases outside the gene matches: 12. The CDR3 spells CASSMGIVRLAGYNEQFF. CDR3 DNA sequence: TGTGCCAGTAGTATGGGAATCGTGAGACTAGCGGGTTACAATGAGCAGTTCTTC.

The chain couples TRBV19 to TRBJ2-3; no reliable D call. With 3 bases removed from V and 0 bases from J, the gap between germline ends came to 7 bases. The CDR3 extends over 14 amino acids. CDR1 LNHDA and CDR2 SQIVND come from the germline V gene (reference sequence). The CDR3 sequence is CASSISASTDTQYF. The CDR3 nucleotides are TGTGCCAGTAGTATCTCTGCTAGCACAGATACGCAGTATTTT.

The chain has TRBV5-5 and TRBJ1-1; no firm D call. Between the trimmed V and J ends, which lost 4 bases and 0 bases, there was a span of 10 bases. Germline-derived CDR1 and CDR2 are SGHKS and YYEKEE (reference sequence). This CDR3 has 14 amino acids. The CDR3 loop is CASSLTAMNTEAFF. CDR3 coding DNA: TGTGCCAGCAGCCTAACAGCTATGAACACTGAAGCTTTCTTT.

V gene TRBV5-1 combines with J gene TRBJ2-1; 9 bases map to TRBD1. With 4 bases clipped from V and 8 bases from J, the junction kept 7 bases outside the gene matches. The CDR3 spans 14 residues. Germline V CDR1 and CDR2: SGHRS, YFSETQ. The CDR3 sequence: CASSRRTGEHEQFF. As DNA, the CDR3 is TGCGCCAGCAGCCGACGGACAGGGGAACATGAGCAGTTCTTC.

V and J are TRBV6-6 and TRBJ2-7; 12 bases fit TRBD2. The germline V gene encodes CDR1 MNHNY and CDR2 SVGAGI (reference sequence). The CDR3 length is 15 residues. Trimming removed 5 bases from V and 2 bases from J; junction bases left unmatched: 4. CDR3: CASSGPSGGAYEQYF. The DNA of the CDR3 is TGTGCCAGCAGTGGACCTAGCGGGGGGGCCTACGAGCAGTACTTC.

In DNA form, the CDR3 reads TGTGCCAGCAGCTTGGCATCCTTTTCTAGTGAGCCCCAGCATTTT. Protein: CASSLASFSSEPQHF. V usage is TRBV5-8 and J usage is TRBJ1-5; no firm D call. V lost 0 bases to trimming and J lost 8 bases, with 15 bases between them. In germline, CDR1 is SGHTS, CDR2 YDEGEE. This CDR3 has 15 residues.

This chain uses TRBV4-1 with TRBJ1-1; D is unresolved. The CDR3 length is 16 residues. V lost 0 bases and J lost 1, with 12 bases in between. The germline CDR1 and CDR2 sequences are MGHRA and YSYEKL. The chain's CDR3 is CASSQDIRQRNTEAFF. CDR3 bases: TGCGCCAGCAGCCAAGACATACGGCAACGGAACACTGAAGCTTTCTTT.

The gene calls are TRBV28 and TRBJ2-2; maybe TRBD2 (6 bases). CDR1 MDHEN and CDR2 SYDVKM come from the germline V gene. This CDR3 region has 15 residues. V lost 10 bases and J lost 1, with 16 bases in between. This CDR3 reads CATRRGGMNTGELFF. The CDR3 bases are TGTGCCACCCGAAGGGGCGGGATGAACACCGGGGAGCTGTTTTTT.

The chain recombines TRBV6-4 with TRBJ2-1, with 10 nucleotides matching TRBD2. The CDR3 sequence is 16 residues long. From germline, CDR1 is MRHNA and CDR2 SNTAGT. J lost 6 bases, V lost 4 bases, and 9 bases had no gene match. CDR3 coding DNA: TGTGCCAGCAGTGCTTTAGCGGGGGGCCGTTCCAATGAGCAGTTCTTC. Translation gives CASSALAGGRSNEQFF.

The V call is TRBV6-1, the J call TRBJ2-1; the match to TRBD1 covers 8 bases. V dropped 4 bases and J dropped 2; count of bases not matched to a gene: 1. The germline V gene has CDR1 MNHNS and CDR2 SASEGT. The CDR3 consists of 14 residues. The CDR3 region has the DNA TGTGCCAGCAGTGGGACAGGGACCTACAATGAGCAGTTCTTC. Translating it yields CASSGTGTYNEQFF.

The gene calls are TRBV6-5 and TRBJ2-5; 8 bases match TRBD1. The DNA end is more similar to TRBJ2-7, so the J call may be wrong. The germline V gene has CDR1 MNHEY and CDR2 SVGAGI. This CDR3 comprises 15 residues. The CDR3 coding sequence is TGTGCCAGCAGTTACCTCGGACAGGGTTTCTACGAGCAGTACTTC. This gives the protein CASSYLGQGFYEQYF.

The V call is TRBV5-1, the J call TRBJ2-1, with a tentative D call TRBD2 (7 bases). V shed 2 bases and J shed 7 bases, with 25 bases lying between them. The CDR3 runs 18 residues. Germline CDR1 is SGHRS and CDR2 is YFSETQ. The DNA for the CDR3 is TGCGCCAGCAGCTTCTCGTCTTTGGGGGGGCAAACACCAAATGAGCAGTTCTTC. Encoded protein: CASSFSSLGGQTPNEQFF.

The rearrangement links TRBV25-1 to TRBJ1-3; D is unclear. The CDR3 is 13 amino acids. V lost 5 bases, J lost 1 base, and 6 bases lay in between. Germline loops: CDR1 MGHDK, CDR2 SYGVNS. The CDR3 nucleotides read TGTGCCAGCAGTAGAAGATCTGGAAACACCATATATTTT. Its protein product is CASSRRSGNTIYF. The entire variable domain, with the rest obtained from reference TRBV25-1 and TRBJ1-3, is as follows: EADIYQTPRYLVIGTGKKITLECSQTMGHDKMYWYQQDPGMELHLIHYSYGVNSTEKGDLSSESTVSRIRTEHFPLTLESARPSHTSQYLCASSRRSGNTIYFGEGSWLTVV.

The genes are TRBV11-2 and TRBJ2-7, with a possible D match to TRBD1 (6 bases). V dropped 6 bases and J dropped 2 bases, with 23 bases sitting between them. CDR1 is SGHAT, CDR2 FQNNGV, per germline. CDR3 length: 17 amino acids. DNA of the CDR3: TGTGCCAGCAGTTCCGGGTGGACAGACTTGCTCCCCTACGAGCAGTACTTC. This codes for CASSSGWTDLLPYEQYF.

The chain recombines TRBV5-1 with TRBJ1-2; the D is unclear. CDR1 is SGHRS, CDR2 YFSETQ, per germline. CDR3 length: 13 amino acids. Trimming shortened V by 4 bases and J by 6 bases, and 13 bases separated the two germline ends. The DNA for the CDR3 is TGCGCCAGCAGCCTCGACCTTGTCGATGGCTACACCTTC. Protein product: CASSLDLVDGYTF.

The chain links TRBV7-9 to TRBJ1-5; D gene unclear. The germline gives CDR1 SEHNR, CDR2 FQNEAQ (reference sequence). Trimming took 5 bases from V and 0 from J, leaving 8 bases between them. CDR3 length equals 14 residues. CDR3 sequence (DNA): TGTGCCAGCAGCCGCAGGAATAGCAATCAGCCCCAGCATTTT. Its protein is CASSRRNSNQPQHF.

This sequence joins TRBV29-1 and TRBJ2-7; 7 bases line up with TRBD1. Germline trimming cut 3 bases from V and 4 bases from J; bases unmatched to any gene: 9. There are 14 residues in the CDR3. The germline gives CDR1 SQVTM, CDR2 ANQGSEA. The CDR3 nucleotides are TGCAGCGTTGATGGAGTCCAGGGGGTTTACGAGCAGTACTTC. Amino acid sequence: CSVDGVQGVYEQYF.

The V and J genes are TRBV18 and TRBJ2-2, with a weak D call TRBD1 (6 bases). Trimming shortened V by 3 bases and J by 3 bases, and 8 bases separated the two germline ends. CDR3 size: 14 residues. Germline loops: CDR1 KGHSH, CDR2 LQKENI. Here the CDR3 DNA reads TGTGCCAGCTCACCCTACAGGGACACCGGGGAGCTGTTTTTT. Protein product: CASSPYRDTGELFF.

The chain combines TRBV5-1 with TRBJ2-1, with 10 bases identical to TRBD2. This CDR3 spans 15 amino acids. Germline CDR1 SGHRS, CDR2 YFSETQ. V gave up 0 bases and J gave up 7 bases; unmatched junction bases: 4. Written as DNA, the CDR3 is TGCGCCAGCAGCTTGGTGGTACTAGCGGGAAATGAGCAGTTCTTC. It encodes CASSLVVLAGNEQFF.

This sequence joins TRBV5-1 and TRBJ2-1; 12 bases match TRBD2. The CDR3 length is 15 residues. From germline, CDR1 is SGHRS and CDR2 YFSETQ. V shed 3 bases and J 5 bases; nucleotides not matched to a gene: 3. CDR3 DNA: TGCGCCAGCAGCTCCCGGACTAGCGGGGACAATGAGCAGTTCTTC. Translation gives CASSSRTSGDNEQFF.

The CDR3 DNA follows: TGTGCCAGCAGCCCGAGCATCAGGGCAGTGGATACGCAGTATTTT. This codes for CASSPSIRAVDTQYF. J is TRBJ2-3 and V is TRBV14; D is perhaps TRBD1 (5 bases). The CDR3 is 15 residues long. The germline V and J ends were trimmed by 4 bases and 6 bases, with 17 bases remaining between them. CDR1 is SGHDN, CDR2 FVKESK, per germline.

V is TRBV9 and J is TRBJ2-3, with unresolved D. CDR1 SGDLS and CDR2 YYNGEE come from the germline V gene. The V and J ends lost 0 bases and 1 base respectively, with 9 bases between them. The CDR3 spans 15 residues. CDR3 nucleotide sequence: TGTGCCAGCAGCGTAGCACACGGAGGCACAGATACGCAGTATTTT. It codes for CASSVAHGGTDTQYF.

The V and J genes are TRBV2 and TRBJ1-3, with D tentatively TRBD1 (6 bases). Trimming stripped 6 bases from V and 0 bases from J, with 12 bases between. The germline CDR1 and CDR2 sequences are SNHLY and FYNNEI. The length of the CDR3 is 15 residues. CDR3 nucleotide sequence: TGTGCCAGCAGCGGACAGCCCCTCTCTGGAAACACCATATATTTT. Translating it yields CASSGQPLSGNTIYF.

The J gene is TRBJ2-2, the V gene TRBV4-1; a possible D gene is TRBD2 (6 bases). Germline assignment: CDR1 MGHRA and CDR2 YSYEKL. CDR3 length equals 15 residues. Trimming stripped 4 bases from V and 5 bases from J, with 14 bases between. The CDR3 DNA follows: TGCGCCAGCAGCCTGGGCGGGGCGGGGACCGGGGAGCTGTTTTTT. It specifies CASSLGGAGTGELFF.

This clone was counted once. This rearrangement joins TRBV6-1 to TRBJ1-5; D remains ambiguous. Trimming removed 7 bases from V and 6 bases from J, with 13 bases in between. The CDR3 runs 13 residues. Germline-derived CDR1 and CDR2 are MNHNS and SASEGT. Here the CDR3 DNA reads TGTGCCAGCACTCACGAGCGAGGTCAGCCCCAGCATTTT. Residues: CASTHERGQPQHF.

CDR3 protein: CASRLYDSSYEQYF. The CDR3 coding sequence is TGTGCCAGCAGATTATACGACAGCTCCTACGAGCAGTACTTC. The genes are TRBV2 and TRBJ2-7; tentative D call: TRBD1 (5 bases). The V end lost 6 bases, the J end lost 0 bases, and 12 bases lay between the germline ends. CDR1 and CDR2 from the germline V gene are SNHLY and FYNNEI. The CDR3 runs to 14 residues. Based on the CDR3 plus reference TRBV2 and TRBJ2-7, the full variable domain is EPEVTQTPSHQVTQMGQEVILRCVPISNHLYFYWYRQILGQKVEFLVSFYNNEISEKSEIFDDQFSVERPDGSNFTLKIRSTKLEDSAMYFCASRLYDSSYEQYFGPGTRLTVT.

Only a few counts were recorded for this clone. CDR3 sequence: CASSQGTGARQFF. The CDR3 nucleotides read TGTGCCAGCAGCCAGGGAACGGGGGCGAGGCAGTTCTTC. The rearrangement joins TRBV14 to TRBJ2-1; D may correspond to TRBD1 or TRBD2 (6 bases each). Germline CDR1 SGHDN, CDR2 FVKESK. The CDR3 is made up of 13 amino acids. The V end lost 3 bases, the J end lost 12 bases, and 15 bases lay between the germline ends. The variable domain in full, completed from reference TRBV14 and TRBJ2-1, reads EAGVTQFPSHSVIEKGQTVTLRCDPISGHDNLYWYRRVMGKEIKFLLHFVKESKQDESGMPNNRFLAERTGGTYSTLKVQPAELEDSGVYFCASSQGTGARQFFGPGTRLTVL.

This chain joins TRBV2 and TRBJ2-5; D unresolved. The V gene's germline CDR1 is SNHLY and CDR2 FYNNEI. This CDR3 region has 10 residues. With 5 bases removed from V and 2 bases from J, the gap between germline ends came to 0 bases. CDR3 region: CASSQETQYF. The CDR3 DNA reads TGTGCCAGCAGTCAAGAGACCCAGTACTTC. Together with reference TRBV2 and TRBJ2-5, the CDR3 gives the full variable domain: EPEVTQTPSHQVTQMGQEVILRCVPISNHLYFYWYRQILGQKVEFLVSFYNNEISEKSEIFDDQFSVERPDGSNFTLKIRSTKLEDSAMYFCASSQETQYFGPGTRLLVL.